This T cell receptor beta chain was obtained from a study of OX40 agonist ivuxolimab in advanced cancers. Study in general: Ivuxolimab doses were 0.01, 0.1, 0.3, 1.5, 3 or 10 mg/kg every 2 weeks.

Here immunoSEQ multiplex PCR was the method, and the copy in TCRdb shows in-frame clones only, minus some. The profile shows about 15,000 clones, more than 75% of them singletons. Trimming shortened V by 2 bases and J by 5 bases, and 7 bases separated the two germline ends. This CDR3 contains 12 residues. Germline values: CDR1 SGHDT, CDR2 YYEEEE. About this clone itself: Within the sample, other DNA sequences also encode this same CDR3.

This material consisted of CD4+ or CD8+ T cells sorted from blood, taken in a trial of the OX40 agonist ivuxolimab. The chain employs TRBV5-6 and TRBJ1-1, with D uncertain. This sequence originates from an adult with an advanced solid tumor such as melanoma, head and neck, liver or kidney cancer. CDR3 amino acids: CASSLRGTEAFF. The CDR3 region has the DNA TGTGCCAGCAGCTTAAGAGGGACTGAAGCTTTCTTT.